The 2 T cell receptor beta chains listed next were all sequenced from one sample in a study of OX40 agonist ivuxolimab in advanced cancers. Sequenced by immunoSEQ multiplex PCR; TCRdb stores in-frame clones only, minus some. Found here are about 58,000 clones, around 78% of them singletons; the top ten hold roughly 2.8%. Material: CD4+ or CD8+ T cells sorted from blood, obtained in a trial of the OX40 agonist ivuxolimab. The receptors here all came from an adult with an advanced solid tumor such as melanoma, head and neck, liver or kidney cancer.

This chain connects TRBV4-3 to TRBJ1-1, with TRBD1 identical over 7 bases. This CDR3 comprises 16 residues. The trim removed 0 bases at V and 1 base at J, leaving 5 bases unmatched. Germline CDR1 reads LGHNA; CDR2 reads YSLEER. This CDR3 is CASSQELTGWNTEAFF. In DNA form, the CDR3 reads TGCGCCAGCAGCCAAGAACTGACAGGGTGGAACACTGAAGCTTTCTTT.

Here the CDR3 reads CASSLSVGGQGKLFF. The CDR3 region has the DNA TGTGCCAGCAGCTTATCGGTCGGCGGACAAGGAAAACTGTTTTTT. The rearrangement links TRBV11-2 to TRBJ1-4; D may be TRBD1 (5 bases). The ends were cut back, 2 bases at V and 10 bases at J, with 17 bases in the middle. The CDR3 covers 15 residues. Per the germline V gene, CDR1 is SGHAT and CDR2 is FQNNGV.